This T cell receptor beta chain was identified during a study of response to subunit inactivated influenza vaccine. The CDR3 is 14 amino acids. The ends lost 2 bases at V and 9 bases at J; junction bases unmatched: 7. Germline assignment: CDR1 MNHEY and CDR2 SVGEGT. MiXCR, applied by TCRdb to the RT-PCR reads, yields one record per CDR3 protein. This sample has a few hundred thousand distinct CDR3 sequences; approximately 11% occur once, and the top ten carry roughly 12%. About this clonotype: Its antigen is undetermined.

Study-level findings and limits: With each seasonal influenza vaccination, the authors suggested, few new T cells are recruited.

V gene TRBV6-2 or TRBV6-3 combines with J gene TRBJ2-1; the match to TRBD1 covers 7 bases. Source: PBMCs from blood, taken around seven weeks after vaccination. This TCR was recovered from a man in his fifties who received an inactivated influenza vaccine. Here the CDR3 DNA reads TGTGCCAGCAGTTACCGAACAGGGGCCGGTGAGCAGTTCTTC. This codes for CASSYRTGAGEQFF.